A selection of T cell receptor beta chains follows, all from one sample in a study of shared clonotypes between healthy human individuals. Method: immunoSEQ multiplex PCR; TCRdb's copy keeps in-frame clones and lacks some. Among fewer than 650,000 clones listed, about three quarters were seen once. The sample taken for sequencing was PBMCs. Every receptor here comes from a woman in her thirties or forties in good health. Some clones in this sample may be carry-over from other donors' samples. Each CDR3 is given with its conserved first and last residue. The D gene is left open where the match is weak. Expanded clones get a size class; other rows say once, few or many, or leave the size out.

clone_size j_call d_call v_call cdr3_nt cdr3_aa
- TRBJ2-2 TRBD2 TRBV5-6 TGTGCCAGCAGCTTGGGACTAGCTAGCGGGGAGCTGTTTTTT CASSLGLASGELFF
- TRBJ2-7 - TRBV13 TGTGCCAGCAGCAAGGGACATCTGAGCTCCTACGAGCAGTACTTC CASSKGHLSSYEQYF
- TRBJ2-1 - TRBV7-9 TGTGCCAGCAGCTTAGATTTGGCTCGTCCAGGGGCCTACAATGAGCAGTTCTTC CASSLDLARPGAYNEQFF
- TRBJ2-5 - TRBV5-8 TGTGCCAGCAGCTTGTTACTAGCTGGAGAGACCCAGTACTTC CASSLLLAGETQYF
- TRBJ1-2 - TRBV30 TGTGCCTGGAGTCCCCCCGGGACCGCATATGGCTACACCTTC CAWSPPGTAYGYTF
few TRBJ2-6 - TRBV2 TGTGCCAGCAGTGTGGACCTCTCTGGGGCCAACGTCCTGACTTTC CASSVDLSGANVLTF
- TRBJ2-2 - TRBV18 TGTGCCAGCTCACCACCGGCGGGAACCGGGGAGCTGTTTTTT CASSPPAGTGELFF
few TRBJ2-7 TRBD1 TRBV19 TGTGCCAGTAACCAGGGGACAGGAGGACCCTACGAGCAGTACTTC CASNQGTGGPYEQYF
- TRBJ1-5 - TRBV6-4 TGTGCCAGCAGTGAAGGAAGCAATCAGCCCCAGCATTTT CASSEGSNQPQHF
once TRBJ2-3 TRBD2 TRBV9 TGTGCCAGCAGTCGTACTAGCGGGAAAACAGATACGCAGTATTTT CASSRTSGKTDTQYF
- TRBJ1-2 - TRBV6-5 TGTGCCAGCACCGAGGACGAACTAAAATACGGCTACACCTTC CASTEDELKYGYTF
- TRBJ2-5 TRBD1 TRBV5-4 TGTGCCAGCAGGAAGGACAGGGTGACAGAGACCCAGTACTTC CASRKDRVTETQYF
- TRBJ1-5 - TRBV6-5 TGTGCCGGCAAAAGGAATAGCAATCAGCCCCAGCATTTT CAGKRNSNQPQHF
- TRBJ1-2 TRBD1 TRBV28 TGTGCCAGCAGGGGGGACAGGGGGCCCCCCTATGGCTACACCTTC CASRGDRGPPYGYTF
- TRBJ2-3 - TRBV15 TGTGCCACCAGCACAAGGACATACACAGATACGCAGTATTTT CATSTRTYTDTQYF
- TRBJ1-1 TRBD1 TRBV30 TGTGCCTGGAGTGAGAGGGGACAGAGCAACACTGAAGCTTTCTTT CAWSERGQSNTEAFF
- TRBJ1-1 TRBD1 TRBV30 TGTGCCTGGACGCTGGACAGGGGCGGTGAAGCTTTCTTT CAWTLDRGGEAFF
once TRBJ2-2 - TRBV5-4 TGTGCCAGCAGCTTGTCCCCGAACACCGGGGAGCTGTTTTTT CASSLSPNTGELFF
- TRBJ2-1 - TRBV5-6 TGTGCCAGCAGCTTGGCCTCCAAGCAGTTCTTC CASSLASKQFF
few TRBJ2-1 TRBD2 TRBV6-4 TGTGCCAGCAGTGACGGGGGGGGGTCCTACAATGAGCAGTTCTTC CASSDGGGSYNEQFF
once TRBJ2-5 TRBD2 TRBV6-6 TGTGCCAGCAAAAGGGAGGGTAGCGAGACCCAGTACTTC CASKREGSETQYF
- TRBJ1-2 - TRBV28 TGTGCCAGCAGTCCACCGGGAGGGAACTATGGCTACACCTTC CASSPPGGNYGYTF
- TRBJ2-6 - TRBV2 TGTGCCAGCAGTGAGGCGCGCCAGGCGGGGGCCAACGTCCTGACTTTC CASSEARQAGANVLTF
- TRBJ2-1 - TRBV6-5 TGTGCCAGCAGTTATGATTCGGCGGGGACCTACAATGAGCAGTTCTTC CASSYDSAGTYNEQFF
- TRBJ2-3 - TRBV10-3 TGTGCCATCAGTGATAATGCGGTAGCGGTCACAGATACGCAGTATTTT CAISDNAVAVTDTQYF